The following is a T cell receptor beta chain sequence with its context. The method was immunoSEQ multiplex PCR; TCRdb's version includes in-frame clones alone and lacks a portion of them. The sample includes 130,000 to 150,000 clones, about four fifths of them seen just once. These data come from a study of blood T cell repertoires in COVID-19. Trimming pared 5 bases from V and 5 bases from J, leaving 18 bases between. Germline V lookup: CDR1 SGHTA, CDR2 FQGNSA. CDR3 size: 16 residues. The sequence was obtained from a middle-aged man who had recovered from COVID-19. Specimen: PBMCs or T cells enriched from blood (not recorded which). The V call is TRBV7-2, the J call TRBJ1-4; perhaps TRBD1 as D (6 bases). Here the CDR3 reads CASSTPMRGTNEKLFF. Here the CDR3 DNA reads TGTGCCAGCAGCACCCCAATGCGGGGGACAAATGAAAAACTGTTTTTT.